This TCR beta chain was documented in a study of CXCR3-negative and CXCR3-positive naive CD8 T cells. Preparation of TRB cDNA libraries relied on 5' RACE carrying UMI labels. Reanalyzing the 5' RACE reads, TCRdb keeps one entry per CDR3 protein, without DNA. This repertoire includes about 130,000 distinct CDR3 sequences. This CDR3 is 14 amino acids long. The germline V gene encodes CDR1 SEHNR and CDR2 FQNEAQ (reference sequence). This rearrangement joins TRBV7-9 to TRBJ2-1; TCRdb's D gene call, TRBD1, goes unchecked for lack of DNA. Source material: naive CXCR3- CD8+ T cells from blood. The subset: CD45RO-CCR7+CD27+CD95- naive CD8+ T cells lacking CXCR3 (TNR3-). The sequence derives from a human donor in good health. Some clones in this sample may be carry-over from other donors' samples. The CDR3 sequence is CASSGQGRYNEQFF.